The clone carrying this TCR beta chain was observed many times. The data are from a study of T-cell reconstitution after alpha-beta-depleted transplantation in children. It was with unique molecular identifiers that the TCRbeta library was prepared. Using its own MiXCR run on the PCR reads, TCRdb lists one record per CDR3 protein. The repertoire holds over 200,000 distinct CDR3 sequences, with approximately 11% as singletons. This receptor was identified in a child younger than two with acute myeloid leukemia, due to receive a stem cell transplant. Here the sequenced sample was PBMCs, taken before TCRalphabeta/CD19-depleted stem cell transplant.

DNA of the CDR3: TGCAGTGCTAGAGACGGCTCCGATCCGGGACTAACCCCCTATGGCTACACCTTC. Amino acids: CSARDGSDPGLTPYGYTF. The chain employs TRBV20-1 and TRBJ1-2, with D possibly being TRBD1 (5 bases). This CDR3 comprises 18 residues. Germline V gives CDR1 DFQATT, CDR2 SNEGSKA (reference sequence). Trimming left V 0 bases short and J 4 bases short, with 24 bases between.